The text below deals with one T cell receptor (beta chain). In the original workflow: By means of reference gene primer amplification, nucleated cell counts were estimated. Clones were sequenced by immunoSEQ multiplex PCR, and TCRdb holds only the in-frame ones, with some missing. That table furnishes V, J and clone size, whereas the DNA furnished D and trimming. This table has about 390,000 clones, around 87% appearing once. This entry belongs to a study of blood T cell repertoires in COVID-19. The Seattle patients, enrolled during active infection, were followed longitudinally. This CDR3 spans 18 amino acids. With 2 bases clipped from V and 4 bases from J, the junction kept 12 bases outside the gene matches. The germline V gene has CDR1 SGHVS and CDR2 FQNEAQ.

The TCR originated in a woman between 55 and 75 years old with COVID-19, enrolled during active disease. The sequencing sample was made of peripheral blood. The chain couples TRBV7-8 to TRBJ1-1, with 11 bases lining up with TRBD1. The CDR3 DNA reads as TGTGCCAGCAGCTTAAATCAGATAACCGGGACAGGGGGCACTGAAGCTTTCTTT. This gives the protein CASSLNQITGTGGTEAFF.